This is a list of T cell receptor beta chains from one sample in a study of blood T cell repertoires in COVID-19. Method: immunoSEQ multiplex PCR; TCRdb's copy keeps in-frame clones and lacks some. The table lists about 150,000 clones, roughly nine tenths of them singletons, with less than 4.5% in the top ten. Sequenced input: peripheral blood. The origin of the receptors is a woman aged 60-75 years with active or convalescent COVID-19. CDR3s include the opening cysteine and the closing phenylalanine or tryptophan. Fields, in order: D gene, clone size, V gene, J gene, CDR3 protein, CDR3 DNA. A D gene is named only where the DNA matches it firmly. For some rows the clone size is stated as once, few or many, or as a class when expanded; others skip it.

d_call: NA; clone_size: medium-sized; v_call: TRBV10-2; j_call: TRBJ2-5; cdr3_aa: CASGTGGGTQYF; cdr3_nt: TGCGCCAGCGGTACAGGGGGGGGGACCCAGTACTTC
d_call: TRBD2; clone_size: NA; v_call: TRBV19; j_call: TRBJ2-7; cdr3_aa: CASSNPRTSGGSYEQYF; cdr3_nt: TGTGCCAGTAGTAACCCAAGGACTAGCGGGGGATCCTACGAGCAGTACTTC
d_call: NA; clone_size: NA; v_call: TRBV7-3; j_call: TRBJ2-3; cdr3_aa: CASSPSPGLPQYF; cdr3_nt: TGTGCCAGCAGCCCTTCGCCGGGACTTCCGCAGTATTTT
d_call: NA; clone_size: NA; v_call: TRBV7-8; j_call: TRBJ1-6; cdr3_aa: CASSLDWWGGNSPLHF; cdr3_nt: TGTGCCAGCAGCTTAGATTGGTGGGGAGGGAATTCACCCCTCCACTTT
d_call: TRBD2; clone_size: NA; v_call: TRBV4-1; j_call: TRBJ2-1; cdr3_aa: CASSQGLAGRGEQFF; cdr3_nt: TGCGCCAGCAGCCAAGGACTAGCGGGGAGGGGTGAGCAGTTCTTC
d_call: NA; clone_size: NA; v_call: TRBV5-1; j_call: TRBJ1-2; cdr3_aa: CASSLAIGGEGYTF; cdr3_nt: TGCGCCAGCAGCTTGGCCATAGGGGGAGAAGGCTACACCTTC
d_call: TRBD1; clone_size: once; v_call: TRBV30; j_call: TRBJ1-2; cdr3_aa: CASRTGGPEGYTF; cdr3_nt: TGTGCCTCAAGGACAGGGGGCCCGGAAGGCTACACCTTC
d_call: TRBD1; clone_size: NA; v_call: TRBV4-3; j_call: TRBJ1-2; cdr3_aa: CASSKSVGGSGYTF; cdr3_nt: TGCGCCAGCAGCAAAAGTGTAGGGGGCTCTGGCTACACCTTC
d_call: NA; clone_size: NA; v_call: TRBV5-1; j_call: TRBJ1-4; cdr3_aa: CASSLDTGYNEKLFF; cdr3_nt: TGCGCCAGCAGCTTGGACACAGGATATAATGAAAAACTGTTTTTT
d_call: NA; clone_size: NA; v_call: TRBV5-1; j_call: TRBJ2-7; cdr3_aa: CASSLSGESYEQYF; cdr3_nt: TGCGCCAGCAGCTTGTCAGGGGAATCCTACGAGCAGTACTTC
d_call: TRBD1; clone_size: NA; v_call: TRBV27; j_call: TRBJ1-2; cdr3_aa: CASTNPGGDGYTF; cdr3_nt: TGTGCCAGCACCAACCCAGGGGGAGACGGCTACACCTTC